Listed below are T cell receptor beta chains from one sample, sequenced in a study of T cell responses to AZD1222 COVID-19 vaccine. TCRdb keeps only in-frame clones here, not all; method: immunoSEQ multiplex PCR. This table has tens of thousands of clones, 85% to 90% appearing once. Sequences were derived from peripheral blood, sampled on day 0 of AZD1222 vaccination. These receptor sequences come from an adult in good health. Both conserved end residues are part of each CDR3. The order of the fields is J gene, D gene, V gene, CDR3 protein. A D gene is named only where the DNA matches it firmly.

TRBJ1-3,TRBD1,TRBV10-3,CAIRQGDGNTIYF
TRBJ2-3,.,TRBV7-9,CASSSTRGTDTQYF
TRBJ2-2,.,TRBV12-3/TRBV12-4,CASTGNTGELFF
TRBJ1-2,.,TRBV6-5,CASSPGSIGGYTF
TRBJ2-5,.,TRBV5-1,CASRTGRDRETQYF
TRBJ1-1,TRBD1,TRBV10-3,CAISEVNKGQGVAFF
TRBJ2-7,.,TRBV2,CGTAVAYEQYF
TRBJ1-2,.,TRBV5-4,CASSLILGPLTNYGYTF
TRBJ2-5,.,TRBV9,CASSVTDQETQYF
TRBJ2-7,.,TRBV5-5,CASSYRSYEQYF
TRBJ2-7,TRBD1,TRBV6-5,CASSRTGSYEQYF
TRBJ2-2,.,TRBV5-1,CASSLEQGRGGELFF
TRBJ2-7,TRBD1,TRBV10-3,CAISTGTGNSYEQYF
TRBJ1-3,TRBD1,TRBV9,CASSATGAFFGNTIYF
TRBJ1-5,.,TRBV5-8,CASSPRSSNQPQHF
TRBJ2-1,TRBD2,TRBV12-3/TRBV12-4,CATERGGNNEQFF
TRBJ2-1,TRBD2,TRBV7-3,CASSPAGGYNEQFF